This entry is about one T cell receptor (beta chain). Antigen unknown. Distinct nucleotide sequences in the sample also encode this CDR3. 60 Vbeta and 13 Jbeta primers were used in PCR. Method: immunoSEQ multiplex PCR; TCRdb's copy keeps in-frame clones and lacks some. The data hold about 130,000 clones, with 55% to 80% observed a single time. The sample originates from a study of cytomegalovirus exposure and HLA in healthy donors. Study-wide results and caveats: A missense variant in DCLRE1C was later tied to TCR beta V- and J-gene trimming. Roughly uniform depth of sequencing across donors was assumed in presence/absence analyses. When analyzed later, the rates of TCR association showed variation by HLA locus, with DRB1 the most and HLA-C the fewest. Earlier analysis found most TCR beta V segments productive about 90% or about 30% of the time.

V lost 3 bases and J 2 bases, leaving 14 bases between the germline ends. The CDR3 sequence is 15 residues long. Germline V gene lookup returns CDR1 GTSNPN and CDR2 SVGIG (reference sequence). V gene TRBV30 combines with J gene TRBJ2-1; the D gene is possibly TRBD1 (6 bases). This receptor was identified in a woman in her thirties or forties in good health and CMV-seronegative. The material sequenced was PBMCs. The CDR3 DNA is TGTGCCTGGAGCCCTACAGGGAGACCCTACAATGAGCAGTTCTTC. Amino acid sequence: CAWSPTGRPYNEQFF.